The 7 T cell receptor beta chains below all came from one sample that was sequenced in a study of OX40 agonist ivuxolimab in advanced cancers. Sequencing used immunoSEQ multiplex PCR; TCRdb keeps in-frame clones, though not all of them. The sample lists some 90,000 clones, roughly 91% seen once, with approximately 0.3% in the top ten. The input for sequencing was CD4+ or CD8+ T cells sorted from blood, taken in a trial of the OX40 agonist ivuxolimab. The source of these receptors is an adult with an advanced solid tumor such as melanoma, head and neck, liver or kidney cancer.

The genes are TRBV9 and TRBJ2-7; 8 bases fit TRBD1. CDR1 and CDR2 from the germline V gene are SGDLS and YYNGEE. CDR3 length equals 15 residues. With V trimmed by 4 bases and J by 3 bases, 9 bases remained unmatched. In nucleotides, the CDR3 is TGTGCCAGCAGCCCCGGGGACAGGAGATACTACGAGCAGTACTTC. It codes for CASSPGDRRYYEQYF.

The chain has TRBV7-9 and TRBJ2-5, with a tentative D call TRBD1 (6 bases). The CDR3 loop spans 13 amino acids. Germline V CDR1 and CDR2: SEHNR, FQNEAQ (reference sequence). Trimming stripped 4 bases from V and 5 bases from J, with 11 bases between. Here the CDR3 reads CASSYGTMETQYF. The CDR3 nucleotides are TGTGCCAGCAGCTATGGGACAATGGAGACCCAGTACTTC.

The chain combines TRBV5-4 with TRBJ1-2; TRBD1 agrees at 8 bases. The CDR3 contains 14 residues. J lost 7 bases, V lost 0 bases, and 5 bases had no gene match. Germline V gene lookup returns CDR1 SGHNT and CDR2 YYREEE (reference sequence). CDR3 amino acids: CASSLADTGGGYTF. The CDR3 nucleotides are TGTGCCAGCAGCTTGGCCGATACAGGGGGTGGCTACACCTTC. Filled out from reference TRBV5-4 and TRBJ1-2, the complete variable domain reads ETGVTQSPTHLIKTRGQQVTLRCSSQSGHNTVSWYQQALGQGPQFIFQYYREEENGRGNFPPRFSGLQFPNYSSELNVNALELDDSALYLCASSLADTGGGYTFGSGTRLTVV.

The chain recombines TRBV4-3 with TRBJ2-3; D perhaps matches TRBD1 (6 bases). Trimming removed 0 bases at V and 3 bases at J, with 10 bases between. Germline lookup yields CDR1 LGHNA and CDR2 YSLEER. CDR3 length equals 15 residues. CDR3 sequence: CASSQETGNTDTQYF. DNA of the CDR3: TGCGCCAGCAGCCAAGAAACAGGGAATACAGATACGCAGTATTTT.

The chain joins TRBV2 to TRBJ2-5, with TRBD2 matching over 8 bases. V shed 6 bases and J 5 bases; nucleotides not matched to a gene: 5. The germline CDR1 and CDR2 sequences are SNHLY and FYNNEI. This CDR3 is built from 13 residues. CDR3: CASSPPSGETQYF. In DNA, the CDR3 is TGTGCCAGCAGCCCCCCTAGCGGGGAGACCCAGTACTTC. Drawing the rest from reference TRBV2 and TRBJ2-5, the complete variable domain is EPEVTQTPSHQVTQMGQEVILRCVPISNHLYFYWYRQILGQKVEFLVSFYNNEISEKSEIFDDQFSVERPDGSNFTLKIRSTKLEDSAMYFCASSPPSGETQYFGPGTRLLVL.

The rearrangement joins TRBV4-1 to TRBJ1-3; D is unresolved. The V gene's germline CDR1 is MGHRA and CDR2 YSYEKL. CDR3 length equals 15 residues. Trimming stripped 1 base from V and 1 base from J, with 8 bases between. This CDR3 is CASSQVLSSGNTIYF. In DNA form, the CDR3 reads TGCGCCAGCAGCCAAGTCCTCTCGTCTGGAAACACCATATATTTT.

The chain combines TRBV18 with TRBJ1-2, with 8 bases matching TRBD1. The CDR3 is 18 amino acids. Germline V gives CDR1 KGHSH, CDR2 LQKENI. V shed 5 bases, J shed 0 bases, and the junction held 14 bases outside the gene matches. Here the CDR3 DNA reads TGTGCCAGCTCAGCTGACCTTCAGGACAGGGCAACTAACTATGGCTACACCTTC. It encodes CASSADLQDRATNYGYTF.